The rows below give T cell receptor beta chains drawn from one sample of a study of cytomegalovirus exposure and HLA in healthy donors. Clones were sequenced by immunoSEQ multiplex PCR, and TCRdb holds only the in-frame ones, with some missing. The sample has more than 85,000 clones, under 80% seen once; the top ten hold roughly 6.7%. What was sequenced was PBMCs. Source of these receptors: a woman in her twenties or thirties in good health and CMV-seronegative. Each CDR3 is given with its conserved first and last residue. The order of the fields is D gene, J gene, V gene, clone size, CDR3 protein, CDR3 DNA. A D gene is named only where the DNA matches it firmly. Size tells how often a clone was seen (once, few, many) or the class of an expanded clone, and some rows leave it out.

TRBD1 TRBJ2-7 TRBV2 . CASGRDRAHEQYF TGTGCCAGCGGGCGGGACAGGGCCCACGAGCAGTACTTC
TRBD1 TRBJ1-2 TRBV15 few CATSRGVGTGGSGYTF TGTGCCACCAGCAGAGGGGTAGGGACAGGGGGAAGTGGCTACACCTTC
. TRBJ2-5 TRBV21-1 . CASSKISIGTVHSPQETQYF TGTGCCAGCAGCAAAATTTCAATTGGGACAGTACATTCCCCCCAGGAGACCCAGTACTTC
TRBD1 TRBJ1-4 TRBV6-5 . CASSYVPRQGEKLFF TGTGCCAGCAGTTACGTCCCGAGACAGGGTGAAAAACTGTTTTTT
. TRBJ2-7 TRBV28 . CASTSALSYEQYF TGTGCCAGCACCTCCGCGTTATCCTACGAGCAGTACTTC
TRBD1 TRBJ1-2 TRBV27 few CASSFVDRANYGYTF TGTGCCAGCAGTTTCGTCGACAGGGCTAACTATGGCTACACCTTC
. TRBJ2-3 TRBV7-2 . CASSLEGTGGLHTQYF TGTGCCAGCAGCTTAGAGGGCACAGGTGGCCTCCATACGCAGTATTTT
. TRBJ1-2 TRBV28 . CASSTYRDGYTF TGTGCCAGCAGTACTTACAGGGACGGCTACACCTTC
TRBD1 TRBJ2-7 TRBV6-5 . CASRRAGQGYEQYF TGTGCCAGCAGACGTGCGGGACAGGGCTACGAGCAGTACTTC
TRBD1 TRBJ1-2 TRBV10-3 . CAISPRPGQGGDGYTF TGTGCCATCAGCCCCCGCCCCGGACAGGGTGGAGATGGCTACACCTTC
. TRBJ2-5 TRBV5-4 . CASSLEPDQETQYF TGTGCCAGCAGCTTGGAGCCGGACCAAGAGACCCAGTACTTC
. TRBJ1-3 TRBV2 . CASTFGNTIYF TGTGCCAGCACGTTTGGAAACACCATATATTTT
. TRBJ2-5 TRBV25-1 few CASSLETQYF TGTGCCAGCAGCCTAGAGACCCAGTACTTC
TRBD1 TRBJ1-2 TRBV19 . CASSRRYGDRGNYGYTF TGTGCCAGTAGCCGACGTTACGGGGACAGGGGTAACTATGGCTACACCTTC
TRBD2 TRBJ2-3 TRBV5-1 few CASSSLAGGPLDTQYF TGCGCCAGCAGCTCTTTAGCGGGAGGGCCGTTAGATACGCAGTATTTT
. TRBJ1-5 TRBV4-1 few CASSRSDRWDNQPQHF TGCGCCAGCAGCCGATCCGACAGGTGGGACAATCAGCCCCAGCATTTT
. TRBJ2-6 TRBV25-1 . CASILSGANVLTF TGTGCCAGCATCCTCTCTGGGGCCAACGTCCTGACTTTC
TRBD1 TRBJ2-7 TRBV5-1 . CASSRQGSISYEQYF TGCGCCAGCAGTCGACAGGGGAGCATCTCCTACGAGCAGTACTTC
TRBD1 TRBJ2-2 TRBV7-6 few CASSLRQGAPGGELFF TGTGCCAGCAGCTTGAGACAGGGGGCGCCGGGCGGGGAGCTGTTTTTT
. TRBJ1-3 TRBV5-8 . CASSAGQLNGNTIYF TGTGCCAGCAGCGCAGGACAGTTAAATGGAAACACCATATATTTT
TRBD2 TRBJ2-3 TRBV7-2 . CASSPSGGGLTDTQYF TGTGCCAGCAGCCCCTCGGGAGGGGGGCTAACAGATACGCAGTATTTT
. TRBJ1-4 TRBV15 . CATSSQSANEKLFF TGTGCCACCAGCAGCCAATCGGCTAATGAAAAACTGTTTTTT
TRBD2 TRBJ2-3 TRBV9 few CASSGTSGTDTQYF TGTGCCAGCAGCGGGACTAGCGGCACAGATACGCAGTATTTT
. TRBJ2-3 TRBV6-1 . CASSEVLVTDTQYF TGTGCCAGCAGTGAAGTTCTAGTGACGGATACGCAGTATTTT
. TRBJ2-3 TRBV30 few CAWSRGQRGDTQYF TGTGCCTGGAGTCGCGGGCAGAGGGGGGATACGCAGTATTTT
TRBD1 TRBJ2-4 TRBV19 . CASRVNRGHIQYF TGTGCCAGTCGCGTGAACAGGGGTCACATTCAGTACTTC
. TRBJ2-5 TRBV28 . CASSFRPRDYQETQYF TGTGCCAGCAGTTTCAGACCCCGGGACTACCAAGAGACCCAGTACTTC
TRBD2 TRBJ2-2 TRBV5-8 . CASTSEPSGSTGELFF TGTGCCAGCACCAGCGAACCTAGCGGGAGTACCGGGGAGCTGTTTTTT
TRBD1 TRBJ1-5 TRBV19 . CASSNNRGRQPQHF TGTGCCAGTAGTAATAACAGGGGCCGTCAGCCCCAGCATTTT
TRBD1 TRBJ1-2 TRBV6-5 . CASRFETGANYGYTF TGTGCCAGCAGATTTGAAACAGGGGCTAACTATGGCTACACCTTC
TRBD2 TRBJ2-3 TRBV10-1 . CASSLGLAGTDTQYF TGCGCCAGCAGTCTGGGACTAGCGGGCACAGATACGCAGTATTTT
. TRBJ2-5 TRBV29-1 . CSVAQYQETQYF TGCAGCGTTGCACAGTACCAAGAGACCCAGTACTTC
TRBD2 TRBJ2-1 TRBV29-1 . CSVTSGVYNEQFF TGCAGCGTAACTAGCGGGGTGTACAATGAGCAGTTCTTC
TRBD2 TRBJ2-3 TRBV18 . CASSPIAGVTDTQYF TGTGCCAGCTCTCCCATAGCGGGGGTCACAGATACGCAGTATTTT
. TRBJ1-5 TRBV19 . CASSIMAGSAQPQHF TGTGCCAGTAGTATCATGGCAGGAAGTGCGCAGCCCCAGCATTTT
TRBD2 TRBJ2-3 TRBV5-1 few CASREGEGDTQYF TGCGCCAGCAGAGAAGGGGAGGGAGATACGCAGTATTTT
. TRBJ1-5 TRBV15 few CATSRDSRPQHF TGTGCCACCAGCAGAGATTCGCGACCCCAGCATTTT
. TRBJ1-6 TRBV5-1 . CASTSDPSYNSPLHF TGCGCCAGCACTAGCGACCCCTCCTATAATTCACCCCTCCACTTT
TRBD2 TRBJ2-7 TRBV5-1 . CASSLEGLAGTYEQYF TGCGCCAGCAGCTTGGAGGGACTAGCGGGGACCTACGAGCAGTACTTC
. TRBJ1-2 TRBV6-1 . CASSNYRDGYTF TGTGCCAGCAGTAACTACAGGGATGGCTACACCTTC
TRBD2 TRBJ2-1 TRBV6-5 . CATRLAQGDYEQFF TGTGCCACACGACTAGCCCAGGGAGACTATGAGCAGTTCTTC
. TRBJ1-5 TRBV7-2 . CASSLAGLYSNQPQHF TGTGCCAGCAGCTTAGCCGGACTATATAGCAATCAGCCCCAGCATTTT
. TRBJ2-5 TRBV25-1 once CASSPSGQETQYF TGTGCCAGCAGTCCCAGCGGCCAAGAGACCCAGTACTTC
. TRBJ1-2 TRBV6-5 few CASSYGSRGVYSYTF TGTGCCAGCAGTTACGGTTCCCGGGGGGTCTACAGCTACACCTTC
. TRBJ2-2 TRBV5-1 . CASSLVPGHSGELFF TGCGCCAGCAGCTTGGTGCCAGGGCATAGCGGGGAGCTGTTTTTT
. TRBJ1-1 TRBV30 . CAWSFRVNTEAFF TGTGCCTGGTCCTTTCGGGTGAACACTGAAGCTTTCTTT
. TRBJ1-2 TRBV4-3 few CASSQAGRNYGYTF TGCGCCAGCAGCCAAGCAGGGCGGAACTATGGCTACACCTTC
. TRBJ2-5 TRBV6-1 . CASSEGQGWTQYF TGTGCCAGCAGTGAAGGGCAGGGGTGGACCCAGTACTTC
TRBD2 TRBJ2-5 TRBV6-1 . CASSSLAGKETQYF TGTGCCAGCAGTTCCCTAGCGGGGAAAGAGACCCAGTACTTC
TRBD1 TRBJ2-5 TRBV5-1 . CASSLSRGYQETQYF TGCGCCAGCAGCTTGTCCAGGGGGTACCAAGAGACCCAGTACTTC
TRBD1 TRBJ2-5 TRBV4-2 few CASSPTGGGETQYF TGTGCCAGCAGCCCCACAGGGGGAGGAGAGACCCAGTACTTC
TRBD1 TRBJ2-2 TRBV5-6 . CASSPGTVHGELFF TGTGCCAGCAGCCCAGGGACAGTGCACGGGGAGCTGTTTTTT
. TRBJ1-3 TRBV4-2 . CASSQDKTGSGNTIYF TGTGCCAGCAGCCAAGATAAGACAGGCTCTGGAAACACCATATATTTT